The entry below describes one T cell receptor beta chain. As handled by the study authors: Estimated nucleated cell counts came from reference gene primer amplification. Method: immunoSEQ multiplex PCR; TCRdb's copy keeps in-frame clones and lacks some. The DNA was the basis for D and trimming; V, J and clone size are from that table. The data hold around 280,000 clones, with roughly 87% observed a single time. This entry belongs to a study of blood T cell repertoires in COVID-19. Study information: Both acute and convalescent COVID-19 samples were obtained from the United States, Italy and Spain. Sample material is recorded as cDNA or gDNA derived from T cells, B-cell-depleted T cells, or PBMCs.

Germline CDR1 is DFQATT and CDR2 is SNEGSKA (reference sequence). V was pared by 3 bases and J by 7 bases, with 7 bases of the junction left unmatched. This CDR3 comprises 14 residues. The sequenced sample was peripheral blood. The chain joins TRBV20-1 to TRBJ1-5; 9 bases agree with TRBD1. The TCR comes from a woman aged 50 to 60 who had recovered from COVID-19. The CDR3 sequence: CSASLGTGIQPQHF. In DNA, the CDR3 is TGCAGTGCTAGTCTCGGGACAGGGATACAGCCCCAGCATTTT.